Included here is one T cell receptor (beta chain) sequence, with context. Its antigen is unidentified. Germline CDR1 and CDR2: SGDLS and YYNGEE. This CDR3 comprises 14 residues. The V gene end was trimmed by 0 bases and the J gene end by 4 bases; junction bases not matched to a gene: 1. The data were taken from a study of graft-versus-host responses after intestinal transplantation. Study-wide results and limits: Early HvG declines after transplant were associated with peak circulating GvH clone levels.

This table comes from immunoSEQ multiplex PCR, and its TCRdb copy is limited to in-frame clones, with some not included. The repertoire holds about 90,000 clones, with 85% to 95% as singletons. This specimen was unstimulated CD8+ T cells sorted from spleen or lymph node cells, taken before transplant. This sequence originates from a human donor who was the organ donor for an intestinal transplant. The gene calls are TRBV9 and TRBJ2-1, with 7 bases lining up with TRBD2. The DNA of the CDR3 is TGTGCCAGCAGCGTAGCTAGCGGTTACAATGAGCAGTTCTTC. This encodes CASSVASGYNEQFF.